This T cell receptor beta chain appears in the sequencing data of a study of T cell repertoires in cytomegalovirus infection (dated by TCRdb to between 2018 and 2020). Background for the entire study: Because public TCR beta signatures pointed to carriage of CMV infection together with the matching HLA type, the HLA type of each donor mattered for the analysis.

The table lists this clonotype with a few counts. There is no known antigen for this receptor. Nothing much larger sits one base from this clone, and base qualities are not available. Its CDR3 holds 16 amino acids, cysteine through phenylalanine. CDR3 DNA only is kept here, 48 bases in frame from base 1. Ends trimmed: V by 3 bases, J by 6 bases; bases unmatched to a gene: 9. CDR1 and CDR2, per the germline V gene, are SGDLS and YYNGEE. Points the paper makes about the study in general: Carriers of CMV infection plus the relevant HLA type were discriminated by the cumulative frequency of public TCR beta family members in the study cohort and in an independent roughly 340-donor cohort. The ex vivo response was dominated by HLA-C-restricted CMV-specific TCR beta clonotypes, and the single most frequent clonotype in two of eight donors was supplied by these HLA-C-restricted clonotypes.

The sample was run on an Illumina HiSeq 1500. The public sequencing data were trimmed at Q25 with fastp and processed into clonotypes with MiXCR by TCRdb, which kept only in-frame beta chains. Rows with one shared CDR3 protein collapse into an entry with the most common genes and DNA. Present in this sample are 510,000 or so distinct CDR3 sequences, more than 25% of which were seen just once. Of the sample, less than 15% falls within the top ten clones. The sequence was collected from a human donor in good health (CMV status not recorded). Some clones in this sample may be carry-over from other donors' samples. Sequencing was carried out using PBMCs. The sequence joins TRBV9 to TRBJ2-3, and TRBD1 aligns with 11 junction nucleotides. The nucleotide sequence is TGTGCCAGCAGCGCACCGGGACAGGGGGTTTTGGATACGCAGTATTTT. This encodes CASSAPGQGVLDTQYF.